This is a list of T cell receptor beta chains from one sample in a study of blood T cell repertoires in COVID-19. Using immunoSEQ multiplex PCR, the repertoire was profiled, and TCRdb retains in-frame clones only, with some absent. The profile shows 70,000 or so clones, approximately 80% of them singletons. The source material was peripheral blood. The source of these receptors is a man aged 45 to 65 with COVID-19, enrolled during active disease. The CDR3 runs from the conserved cysteine through the conserved F or W. The order of the fields is J gene, clone size, V gene, CDR3 length, D gene, CDR3 DNA, CDR3 protein. The D gene is left open where the match is weak. Clone size appears in some rows only: once, few, many, or a class for an expanded clone.

>TRBJ2-7|many|TRBV28|15|.
TGTGCCAGCAGTTTGGGGCCAGGGATTTGGCACGAGCAGTACTTC
CASSLGPGIWHEQYF
>TRBJ1-2|.|TRBV6-2/TRBV6-3|14|TRBD1
TGTGCCAGCAGTTACGACAGGGGGGACTATGGCTACACCTTC
CASSYDRGDYGYTF
>TRBJ1-5|.|TRBV4-2|15|TRBD1
TGTGCCAGCAGCTACGGACAGGGGGACAATCAGCCCCAGCATTTT
CASSYGQGDNQPQHF
>TRBJ1-5|.|TRBV6-5|16|.
TGTGCCAGCAGTTATAGGCAGGGGAATAGCAATCAGCCCCAGCATTTT
CASSYRQGNSNQPQHF
>TRBJ2-2|.|TRBV11-2|15|TRBD2
TGTGCCAGCAGCTTAGGGCCCACGGGAGGGATACGGCTGTTTTTT
CASSLGPTGGIRLFF
>TRBJ2-2|.|TRBV28|16|TRBD2
TGTGCCAGCAGCACCTCTAGCGGTCCAAACACCGGGGAGCTGTTTTTT
CASSTSSGPNTGELFF
>TRBJ1-1|.|TRBV19|13|.
TGTGCCAGTAGCGCAGGGAGGCGCACTGAAGCTTTCTTT
CASSAGRRTEAFF
>TRBJ2-7|.|TRBV5-1|15|TRBD1
TGCGCCAGCAGCGCGGAAGTGACAGGGCAGGACGAGCAGTACTTC
CASSAEVTGQDEQYF
>TRBJ2-7|.|TRBV5-1|13|.
TGCGCCAGCAGCTTCGGGAGCCCCTACGAGCAGTACTTC
CASSFGSPYEQYF
>TRBJ1-2|.|TRBV5-1|12|.
TGCGCCAGCAGCATCGACGGGATAGGCTACACCTTC
CASSIDGIGYTF
>TRBJ2-4|once|TRBV7-9|15|TRBD2
TGTGCCAGCAGCTTGGGGGGGAACGCCAAAAACATTCAGTACTTC
CASSLGGNAKNIQYF
>TRBJ2-3|.|TRBV7-9|13|.
TGTGCCAGCAGCTTGGCGGACACAGATACGCAGTATTTT
CASSLADTDTQYF
>TRBJ2-1|.|TRBV11-3|14|TRBD2
TGTGCCAGCAGCTTAGGGCGGGAGAACAATGAGCAGTTCTTC
CASSLGRENNEQFF
>TRBJ2-3|.|TRBV3-1/TRBV3-2|13|.
TGTGCCAGCACCCCAAGAGGGACAGATACGCAGTATTTT
CASTPRGTDTQYF
>TRBJ1-2|.|TRBV7-2|13|.
TGTGCCAGCAGTCCGGACAGTCAATATGGCTACACCTTC
CASSPDSQYGYTF
>TRBJ2-7|.|TRBV7-9|16|TRBD2
TGTGCCAGCAGCCCCACTTTAGCGGGAGCCTCCTACGAGCAGTACTTC
CASSPTLAGASYEQYF
>TRBJ2-6|.|TRBV27|16|.
TGTGCCAGCAGTTCGGGACACCTAGATGGGGCCAACGTCCTGACTTTC
CASSSGHLDGANVLTF
>TRBJ2-3|.|TRBV11-3|18|TRBD2
TGTGCCAGCAGCACTGGGAGCGGGGGACCGGGAGACCCAGATACGCAGTATTTT
CASSTGSGGPGDPDTQYF
>TRBJ2-5|few|TRBV5-6|17|TRBD2
TGTGCCAGCAGCTTCTCCAAGCGGGGGGCGGGGCTAGAGACCCAGTACTTC
CASSFSKRGAGLETQYF
>TRBJ1-5|.|TRBV5-1|15|TRBD1
TGCGCCAGCAGCCCCAACACAGGGGTGGGTCAGCCCCAGCATTTT
CASSPNTGVGQPQHF
>TRBJ2-5|.|TRBV5-1|16|TRBD2
TGCGCCAGCAGCTTGGAGGCGGGAGGGCCTAGGGAGACCCAGTACTTC
CASSLEAGGPRETQYF
>TRBJ2-5|.|TRBV18|14|.
TGTGCCAGCTCACCACCGGCGAGGGAAGAGACCCAGTACTTC
CASSPPAREETQYF
>TRBJ1-2|once|TRBV3-1/TRBV3-2|14|.
TGTGCCAGCAGCCAGGGGAGGGGTAACTATGGCTACACCTTC
CASSQGRGNYGYTF
>TRBJ2-1|.|TRBV7-8|15|.
TGTGCCAGCAGCTTAGTGGTGGGGCCCTACAATGAGCAGTTCTTC
CASSLVVGPYNEQFF
>TRBJ2-7|.|TRBV28|14|.
TGTGCCAGCAGTTTAGTCGGCGGGCCTTACGAGCAGTACTTC
CASSLVGGPYEQYF
>TRBJ2-2|.|TRBV11-2|15|TRBD2
TGTGCCAGCAGCTTGTCGGGAGGGAACACCGGGGAGCTGTTTTTT
CASSLSGGNTGELFF
>TRBJ2-7|many|TRBV5-1|15|.
TGCGCCAGCAGCCTTGGGGGGGCGTCAACCTACGAGCAGTACTTC
CASSLGGASTYEQYF
>TRBJ1-5|.|TRBV5-8|15|.
TGTGCCAGCAGCACGTCAGGCTTGGGCAATCAGCCCCAGCATTTT
CASSTSGLGNQPQHF
>TRBJ1-2|once|TRBV4-3|15|.
TGCGCCAGCAGCCAAACAGGGCTATTAAACTATGGCTACACCTTC
CASSQTGLLNYGYTF
>TRBJ2-3|once|TRBV2|15|.
TGTGCCAGCAGAGCGGGACAGGCCCGAACAGATACGCAGTATTTT
CASRAGQARTDTQYF
>TRBJ2-5|.|TRBV7-7|14|.
TGTGCTAGCAGCTTAGCGACGGTCGGGGAGACCCAGTACTTC
CASSLATVGETQYF
>TRBJ2-1|.|TRBV29-1|16|TRBD2
TGCAGCGTTGAAGGGGGATTAGCGGGAGGGGTGAATGAGCAGTTCTTC
CSVEGGLAGGVNEQFF
>TRBJ1-1|.|TRBV19|15|.
TGTGCCAGTAGTTCCGCTGGCAGGGCACTTGTTATAGCTTTCTTT
CASSSAGRALVIAFF
>TRBJ2-7|.|TRBV10-1|13|.
TGCGCCAGCAGTCCGGGGATCCTCTACGAGCAGTACTTC
CASSPGILYEQYF
>TRBJ1-1|.|TRBV29-1|13|.
TGCAGCGTTGCCTCAACAGGGAACACTGAAGCTTTCTTT
CSVASTGNTEAFF
>TRBJ2-1|.|TRBV7-2|15|TRBD2
TGTGCCAGCAGCATACTAGCGGGGCCGTACAATGAGCAGTTCTTC
CASSILAGPYNEQFF
>TRBJ1-5|.|TRBV2|13|.
TGTGCCAGCAGTGAGGAGGAAAGGCAGCCCCAGCATTTT
CASSEEERQPQHF
>TRBJ1-1|.|TRBV6-6|15|TRBD1
TGTGCCAGCAGACTCCGGGACAGGGTGAACACTGAAGCTTTCTTT
CASRLRDRVNTEAFF
>TRBJ2-2|.|TRBV30|13|TRBD2
TGTGCCTGGACCCCTCGACTAGCTGGGGAGCTGTTTTTT
CAWTPRLAGELFF
>TRBJ2-3|.|TRBV7-3|13|.
TGTGCCAGCAGCCTCTCGAGGTCAGATACGCAGTATTTT
CASSLSRSDTQYF
>TRBJ2-2|.|TRBV19|15|.
TGTGCCAGTAGTATAATAGGGGCCAACACCGGGGAGCTGTTTTTT
CASSIIGANTGELFF
>TRBJ2-1|.|TRBV6-4|13|.
TGTGCCAGCAGTGCCTTTCCGGGTAGTGAGCAGTTCTTC
CASSAFPGSEQFF
>TRBJ1-1|.|TRBV6-5|15|.
TGTGCCAGCAGTTACTCTACTTCCGGGAGCACTGAAGCTTTCTTT
CASSYSTSGSTEAFF
>TRBJ2-7|once|TRBV18|14|.
TGTGCCAGCTCACCACCCATGCGGAGCTACGAGCAGTACTTC
CASSPPMRSYEQYF
>TRBJ2-7|.|TRBV5-6|11|.
TGTGCCAGCAGCTTGTATTACGAGCAGTACTTC
CASSLYYEQYF
>TRBJ1-2|few|TRBV19|14|.
TGTGCCAGTAGTATAGTGGGGGCCTACTATGGCTACACCTTC
CASSIVGAYYGYTF
>TRBJ1-5|.|TRBV28|15|TRBD1
TGTGCCAGCAATACCCGACAGGGGGGCAATCAGCCCCAGCATTTT
CASNTRQGGNQPQHF
>TRBJ2-7|.|TRBV4-1|15|TRBD2
TGCGCCAGCAGCCTCTCAGCGGGAGTTTCATACGAGCAGTACTTC
CASSLSAGVSYEQYF
>TRBJ2-3|.|TRBV7-9|14|.
TGTGCCAGCAGCTTAGCGGGAGACACAGATACGCAGTATTTT
CASSLAGDTDTQYF
>TRBJ2-1|.|TRBV29-1|16|TRBD2
TGCAGCGTTGAGTGGGTAGCGGGAGGTGGTCCCAATGAGCAGTTCTTC
CSVEWVAGGGPNEQFF
>TRBJ1-2|.|TRBV30|13|.
TGTGCCTGGAGTGGAGGGTCCAACTATGGCTACACCTTC
CAWSGGSNYGYTF
>TRBJ2-3|.|TRBV7-9|17|TRBD2
TGTGCCAGCAGCTTAGGAGCGGGAGGGCCGGGAACAGATACGCAGTATTTT
CASSLGAGGPGTDTQYF
>TRBJ1-1|.|TRBV30|14|.
TGTGCCTGGAGTGCCGGGACACGATACACTGAAGCTTTCTTT
CAWSAGTRYTEAFF
>TRBJ1-2|.|TRBV7-9|13|.
TGTGCCAGCAGCTTCGGGGGTAACTATGGCTACACCTTC
CASSFGGNYGYTF
>TRBJ2-1|.|TRBV11-2|16|TRBD1
TGTGCCAGCAGCTTAGATCTAAGGGCCTACAGGGGGCGCCAGTTCTTC
CASSLDLRAYRGRQFF
>TRBJ1-5|.|TRBV6-5|13|.
TGTGCCAGCAGAATGACAGCTAATCAGCCCCAGCATTTT
CASRMTANQPQHF
>TRBJ2-3|.|TRBV2|13|TRBD1
TGTGCCAGCCACAGGGGGCGCACAGATACGCAGTATTTT
CASHRGRTDTQYF
>TRBJ2-3|.|TRBV25-1|14|TRBD1
TGTGCCAGCAGTGTTGGGACAGGCACAGATACGCAGTATTTT
CASSVGTGTDTQYF